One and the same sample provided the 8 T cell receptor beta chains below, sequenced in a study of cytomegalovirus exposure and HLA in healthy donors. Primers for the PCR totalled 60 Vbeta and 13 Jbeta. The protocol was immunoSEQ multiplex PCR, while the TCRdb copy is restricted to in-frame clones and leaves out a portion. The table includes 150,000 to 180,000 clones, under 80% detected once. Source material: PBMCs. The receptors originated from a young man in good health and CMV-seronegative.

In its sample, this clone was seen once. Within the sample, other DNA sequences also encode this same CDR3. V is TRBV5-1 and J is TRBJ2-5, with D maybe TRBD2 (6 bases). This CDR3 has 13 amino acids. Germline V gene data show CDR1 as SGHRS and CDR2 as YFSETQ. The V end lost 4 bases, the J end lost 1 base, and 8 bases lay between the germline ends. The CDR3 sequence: CASSTGLQETQYF. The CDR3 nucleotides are TGCGCCAGCAGCACGGGACTCCAAGAGACCCAGTACTTC.

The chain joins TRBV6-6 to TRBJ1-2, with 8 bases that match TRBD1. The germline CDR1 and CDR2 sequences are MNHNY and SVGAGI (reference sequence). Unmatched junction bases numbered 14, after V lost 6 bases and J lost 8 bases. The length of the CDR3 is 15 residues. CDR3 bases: TGTGCCAGCAGCCCGAGAAAGGGACAGGCTGCCGGCTACACCTTC. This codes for CASSPRKGQAAGYTF.

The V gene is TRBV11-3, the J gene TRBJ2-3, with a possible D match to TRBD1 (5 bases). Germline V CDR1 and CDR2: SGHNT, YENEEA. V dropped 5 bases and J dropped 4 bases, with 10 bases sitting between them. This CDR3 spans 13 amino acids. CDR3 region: CASSQDTPDTQYF. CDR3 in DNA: TGTGCCAGCAGCCAGGACACCCCAGATACGCAGTATTTT.

The CDR3 bases are TGTGCCAGCAGTTACTCGACGACAGTTAGCAATCAGCCCCAGCATTTT. It yields the protein CASSYSTTVSNQPQHF. The chain combines TRBV6-6 with TRBJ1-5; TRBD1 is a possible D gene (5 bases). V lost 0 bases to trimming and J lost 0 bases, with 9 bases between them. CDR1 is MNHNY, CDR2 SVGAGI, per germline (reference sequence). CDR3 length: 16 amino acids.

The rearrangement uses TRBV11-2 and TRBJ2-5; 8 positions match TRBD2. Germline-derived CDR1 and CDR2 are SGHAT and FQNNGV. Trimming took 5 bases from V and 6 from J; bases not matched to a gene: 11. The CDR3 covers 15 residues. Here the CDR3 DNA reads TGTGCCAGCAGCCCCCCCGGGACTAGGTCGCAGACCCAGTACTTC. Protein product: CASSPPGTRSQTQYF.

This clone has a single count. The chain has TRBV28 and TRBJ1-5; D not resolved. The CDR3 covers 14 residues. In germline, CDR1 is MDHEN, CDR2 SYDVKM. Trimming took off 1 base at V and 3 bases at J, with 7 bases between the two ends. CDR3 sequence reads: CASSLSGFNQPQHF. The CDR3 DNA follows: TGTGCCAGCAGTTTATCGGGGTTCAATCAGCCCCAGCATTTT.

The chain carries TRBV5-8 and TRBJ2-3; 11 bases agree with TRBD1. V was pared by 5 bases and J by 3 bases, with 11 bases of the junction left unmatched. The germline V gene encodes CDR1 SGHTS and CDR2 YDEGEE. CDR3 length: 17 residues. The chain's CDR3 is CASSSKAGTGGTDTQYF. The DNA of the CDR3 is TGTGCCAGCAGTTCCAAAGCCGGGACAGGGGGGACAGATACGCAGTATTTT.

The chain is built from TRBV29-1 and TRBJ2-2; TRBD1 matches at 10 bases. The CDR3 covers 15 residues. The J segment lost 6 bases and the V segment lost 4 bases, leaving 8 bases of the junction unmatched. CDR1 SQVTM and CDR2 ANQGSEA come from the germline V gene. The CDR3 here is CSVAGDRGYSGELFF. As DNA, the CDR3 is TGCAGCGTTGCAGGGGACAGGGGATATTCCGGGGAGCTGTTTTTT.